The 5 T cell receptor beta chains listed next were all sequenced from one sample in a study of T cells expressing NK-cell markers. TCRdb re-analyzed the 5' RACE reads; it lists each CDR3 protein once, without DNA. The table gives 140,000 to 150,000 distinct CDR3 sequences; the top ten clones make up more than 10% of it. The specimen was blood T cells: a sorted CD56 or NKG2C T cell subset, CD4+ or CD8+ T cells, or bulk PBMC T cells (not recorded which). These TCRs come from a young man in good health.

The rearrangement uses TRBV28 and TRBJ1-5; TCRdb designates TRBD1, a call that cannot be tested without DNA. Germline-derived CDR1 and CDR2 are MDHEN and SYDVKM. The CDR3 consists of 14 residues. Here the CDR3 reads CASMNRGQNQPQHF.

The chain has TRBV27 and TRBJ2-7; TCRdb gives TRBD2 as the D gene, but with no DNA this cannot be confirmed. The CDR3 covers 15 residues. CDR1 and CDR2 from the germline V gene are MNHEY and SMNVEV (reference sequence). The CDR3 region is CASRRVGGRADEQYF.

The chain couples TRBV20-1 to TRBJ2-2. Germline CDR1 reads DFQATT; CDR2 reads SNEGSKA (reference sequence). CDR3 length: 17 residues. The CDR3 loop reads CSARAVTDLSTRGELFF.

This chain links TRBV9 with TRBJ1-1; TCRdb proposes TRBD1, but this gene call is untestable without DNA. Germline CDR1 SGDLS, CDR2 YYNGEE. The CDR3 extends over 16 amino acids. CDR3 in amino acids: CASSASVGTMNTEAFF. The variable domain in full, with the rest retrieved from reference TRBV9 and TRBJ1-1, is DSGVTQTPKHLITATGQRVTLRCSPRSGDLSVYWYQQSLDQGLQFLIQYYNGEERAKGNILERFSAQQFPDLHSELNLSSLELGDSALYFCASSASVGTMNTEAFFGQGTRLTVV.

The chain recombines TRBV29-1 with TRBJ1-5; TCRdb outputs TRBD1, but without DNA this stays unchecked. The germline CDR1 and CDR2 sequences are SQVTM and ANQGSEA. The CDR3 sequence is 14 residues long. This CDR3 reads CSAMTGEFNQPQHF. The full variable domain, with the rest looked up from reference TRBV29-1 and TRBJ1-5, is SAVISQKPSRDICQRGTSLTIQCQVDSQVTMMFWYRQQPGQSLTLIATANQGSEATYESGFVIDKFPISRPNLTFSTLTVSNMSPEDSSIYLCSAMTGEFNQPQHFGDGTRLSIL.